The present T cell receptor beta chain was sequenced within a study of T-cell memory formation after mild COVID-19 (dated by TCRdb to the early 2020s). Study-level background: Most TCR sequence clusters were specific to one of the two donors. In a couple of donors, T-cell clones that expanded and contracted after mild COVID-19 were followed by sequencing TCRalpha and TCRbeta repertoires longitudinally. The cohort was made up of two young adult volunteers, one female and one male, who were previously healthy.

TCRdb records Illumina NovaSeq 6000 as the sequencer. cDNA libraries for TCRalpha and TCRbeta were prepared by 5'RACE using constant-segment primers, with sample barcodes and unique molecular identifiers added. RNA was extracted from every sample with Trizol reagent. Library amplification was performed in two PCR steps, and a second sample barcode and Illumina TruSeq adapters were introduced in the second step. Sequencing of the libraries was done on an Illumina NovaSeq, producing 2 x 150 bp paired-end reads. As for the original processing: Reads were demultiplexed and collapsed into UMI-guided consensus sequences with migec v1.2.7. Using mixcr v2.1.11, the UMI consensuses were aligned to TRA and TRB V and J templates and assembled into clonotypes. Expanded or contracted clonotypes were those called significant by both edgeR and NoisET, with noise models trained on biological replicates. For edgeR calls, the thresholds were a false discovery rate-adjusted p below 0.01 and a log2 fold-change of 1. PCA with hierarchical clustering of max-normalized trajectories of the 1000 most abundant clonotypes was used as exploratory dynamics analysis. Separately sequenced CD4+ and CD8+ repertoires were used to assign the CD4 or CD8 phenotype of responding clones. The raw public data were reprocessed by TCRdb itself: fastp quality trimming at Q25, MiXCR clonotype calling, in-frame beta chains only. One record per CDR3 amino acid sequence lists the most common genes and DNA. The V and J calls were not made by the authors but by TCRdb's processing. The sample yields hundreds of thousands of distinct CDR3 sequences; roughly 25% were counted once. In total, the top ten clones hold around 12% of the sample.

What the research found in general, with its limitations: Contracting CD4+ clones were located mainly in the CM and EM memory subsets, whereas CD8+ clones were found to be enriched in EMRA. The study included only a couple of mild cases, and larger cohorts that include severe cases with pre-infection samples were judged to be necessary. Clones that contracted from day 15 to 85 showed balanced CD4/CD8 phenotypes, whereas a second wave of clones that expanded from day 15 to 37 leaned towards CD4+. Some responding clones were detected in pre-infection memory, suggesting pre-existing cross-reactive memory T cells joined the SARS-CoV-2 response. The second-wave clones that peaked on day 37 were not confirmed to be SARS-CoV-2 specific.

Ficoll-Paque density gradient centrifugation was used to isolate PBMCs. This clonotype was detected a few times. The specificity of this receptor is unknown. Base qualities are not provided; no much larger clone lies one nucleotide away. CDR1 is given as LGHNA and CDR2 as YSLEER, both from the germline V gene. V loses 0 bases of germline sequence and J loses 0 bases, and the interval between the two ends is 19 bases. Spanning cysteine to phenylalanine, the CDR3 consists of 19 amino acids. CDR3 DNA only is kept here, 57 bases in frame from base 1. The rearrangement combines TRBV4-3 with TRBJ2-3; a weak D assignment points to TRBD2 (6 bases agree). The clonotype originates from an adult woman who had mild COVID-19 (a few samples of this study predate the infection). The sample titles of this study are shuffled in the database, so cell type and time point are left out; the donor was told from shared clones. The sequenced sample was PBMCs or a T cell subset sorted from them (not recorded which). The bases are TGCGCCAGCAGCCAAGAAGTATTGGTTGCGGGATCCAGCACAGATACGCAGTATTTT. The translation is CASSQEVLVAGSSTDTQYF.